This is a list of T cell receptor beta chains from one sample in a study of T cell changes during pregnancy in multiple sclerosis. Generated by immunoSEQ multiplex PCR, the TCRdb table keeps only in-frame clones and is missing some. The repertoire holds fewer than 85,000 clones, with around 92% as singletons. The sample consisted of peripheral blood, taken in the third trimester of pregnancy. Every receptor here comes from a female donor in good health, enrolled as a control in a pregnancy study. CDR3s include the opening cysteine and the closing phenylalanine or tryptophan. The order of the fields is clone size, J gene, V gene, D gene, CDR3 DNA, CDR3 protein. D genes are given only for firm matches. A clone size is listed for some rows: how often the clone was seen (once, few, many), or a class if it is expanded.

NA	TRBJ2-2	TRBV21-1	NA	TGTGCCAGCAGCAAAGAGGCGTCCCGAGGCACCGGGGAGCTGTTTTTT	CASSKEASRGTGELFF
NA	TRBJ2-5	TRBV13	TRBD2	TGTGCCAGCAGATTAGGAGGTTCTAGCGGAGAGACCCAGTACTTC	CASRLGGSSGETQYF
NA	TRBJ2-2	TRBV15	TRBD2	TGTGCCACCAGCGGGGTGAGGCGGGGGGGATACACCGGGGAGCTGTTTTTT	CATSGVRRGGYTGELFF
NA	TRBJ1-6	TRBV7-9	TRBD1	TGTGCCAGCAGCGGTAACCGGGACAGGGGACGGGGTTCACCCCTCCACTTT	CASSGNRDRGRGSPLHF
NA	TRBJ2-2	TRBV7-6	NA	TGTGCCAGCAGCTTATTAGTACCGACTGCAAACACCGGGGAGCTGTTTTTT	CASSLLVPTANTGELFF
few	TRBJ1-4	TRBV30	NA	TGTGCCTGGAGCCTAATGGCGGAACTGTTTTTT	CAWSLMAELFF
NA	TRBJ2-2	TRBV18	TRBD2	TGTGCCAGCTCACCATGGGCTAGCGGGAGTACCGGGGAGCTGTTTTTT	CASSPWASGSTGELFF
NA	TRBJ1-2	TRBV11-2	TRBD1	TGTGCCAGCAGCTTAGACAGGGGGCGCTTAAGAAACTATGGCTACACCTTC	CASSLDRGRLRNYGYTF
few	TRBJ1-4	TRBV29-1	NA	TGCAGCGTGAGGGGGAGACTCTATGAAAAACTGTTTTTT	CSVRGRLYEKLFF
once	TRBJ2-7	TRBV7-8	TRBD2	TGTGCCAGCAGCTTATCCGGGACTAGCGGGGGGCCCGGTCACGAGCAGTACTTC	CASSLSGTSGGPGHEQYF
NA	TRBJ2-1	TRBV11-2	TRBD1	TGTGCCAGCAGTAGGGACAGGGATGGGCAGTTCTTC	CASSRDRDGQFF
once	TRBJ1-1	TRBV5-1	NA	TGCGCCAGCAGCTTGTTGCGGGCGAACACTGAAGCTTTCTTT	CASSLLRANTEAFF
once	TRBJ2-7	TRBV27	TRBD2	TGTGCCAGCAGTTTAGCACCCCCTCTAGCGGGAGCCTACGAGCAGTACTTC	CASSLAPPLAGAYEQYF
NA	TRBJ2-1	TRBV4-1	TRBD1	TGCGCCAGCAGCCAAGACTGGACAGGGTACAATGAGCAGTTCTTC	CASSQDWTGYNEQFF
NA	TRBJ1-4	TRBV2	TRBD1	TGTGCCAGCAGTGTTCAGGGGGCGCGTGGAAAACTGTTTTTT	CASSVQGARGKLFF
NA	TRBJ2-1	TRBV7-2	NA	TGTGCCAGCAGCTGGGGACTTCGGGGCAATGAGCAGTTCTTC	CASSWGLRGNEQFF
NA	TRBJ2-6	TRBV7-9	TRBD2	TGTGCCAGCAGCTGGCTCCCGGGACTAGATAACCCTGGGGCCAACGTCCTGACTTTC	CASSWLPGLDNPGANVLTF
NA	TRBJ2-1	TRBV27	NA	TGTGCCAGCAGTCCCGGTATTGAGCAGTTCTTC	CASSPGIEQFF
NA	TRBJ2-1	TRBV28	TRBD2	TGTGCCAGCAGTTTCGGCGGGAGTTCCTACAATGAGCAGTTCTTC	CASSFGGSSYNEQFF
NA	TRBJ1-1	TRBV10-3	NA	TGTGCCATCAGCCCACCGGGAGCGAACACTGAAGCTTTCTTT	CAISPPGANTEAFF
NA	TRBJ2-5	TRBV4-1	TRBD2	TGCGCCAGCAGCCAAGGATATGGACTAGCTCACAATGAGACCCAGTACTTC	CASSQGYGLAHNETQYF
NA	TRBJ2-3	TRBV6-1	NA	TGTGCCAGCAGTGAAGGGGGGCAGTGGCCCACAGATACGCAGTATTTT	CASSEGGQWPTDTQYF
NA	TRBJ2-6	TRBV27	TRBD1	TGTGCCAGCAGTGACAGGGTTGGGGCCAACGTCCTGACTTTC	CASSDRVGANVLTF
NA	TRBJ2-1	TRBV28	TRBD2	TGTGCCAGCACCTTATGGACTAGCGTCAAGGGGGATGAGCAGTTCTTC	CASTLWTSVKGDEQFF
NA	TRBJ1-2	TRBV5-4	NA	TGTGCCAGCAGTCTTCGGACGGGAGGCTACACCTTC	CASSLRTGGYTF
NA	TRBJ2-1	TRBV29-1	NA	TGCAGCATCCGGGAAAATGAGCAGTTCTTC	CSIRENEQFF
once	TRBJ2-7	TRBV14	TRBD2	TGTGCCAGCCGACAGGGACTAGCTGGTGCGAAACAGTACTTC	CASRQGLAGAKQYF
NA	TRBJ2-7	TRBV6-5	NA	TGTGCCAGCAGTTACCCCGCCGGCTACGAGCAGTACTTC	CASSYPAGYEQYF
NA	TRBJ2-1	TRBV27	TRBD2	TGTGCCAGCTGGACTAGCGGGAGATCGAATGAGCAGTTCTTC	CASWTSGRSNEQFF
NA	TRBJ2-3	TRBV4-2	TRBD2	TGTGCCAGCAGCCAGGTAGCGGGAGTCCCCACAGATACGCAGTATTTT	CASSQVAGVPTDTQYF
NA	TRBJ2-3	TRBV6-1	TRBD2	TGTGCCAGCACCTTAGCGGGGGGTACAGATACGCAGTATTTT	CASTLAGGTDTQYF
NA	TRBJ2-1	TRBV7-8	NA	TGTGCCAGCAGCTTAGGGCAGGTCTTCAATGAGCAGTTCTTC	CASSLGQVFNEQFF
NA	TRBJ1-4	TRBV7-6	NA	TGTGCCAGCAGCCCAAGCCGGGCAGGGGTTAATGAAAAACTGTTTTTT	CASSPSRAGVNEKLFF
NA	TRBJ2-7	TRBV6-1	NA	TGTGCCAGCGGAGCACAGGGATGGACCTACGAGCAGTACTTC	CASGAQGWTYEQYF
NA	TRBJ2-7	TRBV5-4	NA	TGTGCCAGCAGCTTGGAGGGGGGGGCCGGAGACGAGCAGTACTTC	CASSLEGGAGDEQYF
NA	TRBJ1-3	TRBV13	TRBD1	TGTGCCAGCAGCTCGGGACAGTCTGGAAACACCATATATTTT	CASSSGQSGNTIYF
NA	TRBJ1-6	TRBV30	NA	TGTGCCTACGACTGGGGGCGAACCTATAATTCACCCCTCCACTTT	CAYDWGRTYNSPLHF
NA	TRBJ2-3	TRBV2	TRBD2	TGTGCCAGCAGTGAACAGCGGGAGTGGGGGACAGATACGCAGTATTTT	CASSEQREWGTDTQYF
NA	TRBJ1-1	TRBV6-1	NA	TGTGCCAGCAGTGAACTATCACGCACTGAAGCTTTCTTT	CASSELSRTEAFF
NA	TRBJ1-2	TRBV2	NA	TGTGCCAGCAGTGGAGGGCCGGGGGGCGTCTATGGCTACACCTTC	CASSGGPGGVYGYTF
NA	TRBJ1-2	TRBV6-1	NA	TGTGCCAGCAGTGGCGCTAAGCGTGGCTACACCTTC	CASSGAKRGYTF
NA	TRBJ2-7	TRBV6-8	TRBD1	TGTGCCAGCAACGTAAAAACGGACAGGGTGAACCACGAGCAGTACTTC	CASNVKTDRVNHEQYF
NA	TRBJ2-2	TRBV27	TRBD2	TGTGCCAGCAGTCCTAGCGGGAGGGTTGACGGGGAGCTGTTTTTT	CASSPSGRVDGELFF